The text below deals with one T cell receptor beta chain. The target antigen is unknown. In TCRdb, the 5' RACE reads were re-called with MiXCR into one record per CDR3 protein. The sample lists some 99,000 distinct CDR3 sequences; less than 6% were seen once. This record belongs to a study of T cells after yellow fever vaccination. Study-level points and caveats: Abundant clonotypes from the bulk population could have been carried over as contaminants into FACS-sorted repertoires.

V shed 2 bases and J shed 4 bases, with 15 bases lying between them. CDR1 SGDLS and CDR2 YYNGEE come from the germline V gene. This CDR3 is built from 15 residues. The material was CD8+ T cells sorted from PBMCs, obtained 10 days after the yellow fever booster vaccination. This TCR derives from a man aged 18 to 35 who received the YFV17D yellow fever vaccine. The gene calls are TRBV9 and TRBJ2-5; D remains unclear. CDR3: CASSVEGNFGETQYF. The DNA of the CDR3 is TGTGCCAGCAGCGTGGAAGGGAACTTTGGAGAGACCCAGTACTTC.